This T cell receptor (beta chain) appears in the sequencing data of a study of blood T cell repertoires in COVID-19. The CDR3 contains 11 residues. Trimming left V 3 bases short and J 11 bases short, with 10 bases between. Original data processing: Scientists estimated how many nucleated cells there were by amplifying reference gene primers. Repertoires were generated with immunoSEQ multiplex PCR, while TCRdb's copy carries only in-frame clones and drops some. D and trimming come from the DNA, and the V and J calls and clone size come from that table. The sample contains more than 20,000 clones, 85% to 90% of which appear only once.

This TCR derives from a human donor in a cohort sampled during active COVID-19. The chain has TRBV12-3 or TRBV12-4 and TRBJ1-2; D ambiguous. The source material was peripheral blood. CDR3 DNA sequence: TGTGCCAGCAGTTTGCCGGGTCTGTACACCTTC. Translated: CASSLPGLYTF.